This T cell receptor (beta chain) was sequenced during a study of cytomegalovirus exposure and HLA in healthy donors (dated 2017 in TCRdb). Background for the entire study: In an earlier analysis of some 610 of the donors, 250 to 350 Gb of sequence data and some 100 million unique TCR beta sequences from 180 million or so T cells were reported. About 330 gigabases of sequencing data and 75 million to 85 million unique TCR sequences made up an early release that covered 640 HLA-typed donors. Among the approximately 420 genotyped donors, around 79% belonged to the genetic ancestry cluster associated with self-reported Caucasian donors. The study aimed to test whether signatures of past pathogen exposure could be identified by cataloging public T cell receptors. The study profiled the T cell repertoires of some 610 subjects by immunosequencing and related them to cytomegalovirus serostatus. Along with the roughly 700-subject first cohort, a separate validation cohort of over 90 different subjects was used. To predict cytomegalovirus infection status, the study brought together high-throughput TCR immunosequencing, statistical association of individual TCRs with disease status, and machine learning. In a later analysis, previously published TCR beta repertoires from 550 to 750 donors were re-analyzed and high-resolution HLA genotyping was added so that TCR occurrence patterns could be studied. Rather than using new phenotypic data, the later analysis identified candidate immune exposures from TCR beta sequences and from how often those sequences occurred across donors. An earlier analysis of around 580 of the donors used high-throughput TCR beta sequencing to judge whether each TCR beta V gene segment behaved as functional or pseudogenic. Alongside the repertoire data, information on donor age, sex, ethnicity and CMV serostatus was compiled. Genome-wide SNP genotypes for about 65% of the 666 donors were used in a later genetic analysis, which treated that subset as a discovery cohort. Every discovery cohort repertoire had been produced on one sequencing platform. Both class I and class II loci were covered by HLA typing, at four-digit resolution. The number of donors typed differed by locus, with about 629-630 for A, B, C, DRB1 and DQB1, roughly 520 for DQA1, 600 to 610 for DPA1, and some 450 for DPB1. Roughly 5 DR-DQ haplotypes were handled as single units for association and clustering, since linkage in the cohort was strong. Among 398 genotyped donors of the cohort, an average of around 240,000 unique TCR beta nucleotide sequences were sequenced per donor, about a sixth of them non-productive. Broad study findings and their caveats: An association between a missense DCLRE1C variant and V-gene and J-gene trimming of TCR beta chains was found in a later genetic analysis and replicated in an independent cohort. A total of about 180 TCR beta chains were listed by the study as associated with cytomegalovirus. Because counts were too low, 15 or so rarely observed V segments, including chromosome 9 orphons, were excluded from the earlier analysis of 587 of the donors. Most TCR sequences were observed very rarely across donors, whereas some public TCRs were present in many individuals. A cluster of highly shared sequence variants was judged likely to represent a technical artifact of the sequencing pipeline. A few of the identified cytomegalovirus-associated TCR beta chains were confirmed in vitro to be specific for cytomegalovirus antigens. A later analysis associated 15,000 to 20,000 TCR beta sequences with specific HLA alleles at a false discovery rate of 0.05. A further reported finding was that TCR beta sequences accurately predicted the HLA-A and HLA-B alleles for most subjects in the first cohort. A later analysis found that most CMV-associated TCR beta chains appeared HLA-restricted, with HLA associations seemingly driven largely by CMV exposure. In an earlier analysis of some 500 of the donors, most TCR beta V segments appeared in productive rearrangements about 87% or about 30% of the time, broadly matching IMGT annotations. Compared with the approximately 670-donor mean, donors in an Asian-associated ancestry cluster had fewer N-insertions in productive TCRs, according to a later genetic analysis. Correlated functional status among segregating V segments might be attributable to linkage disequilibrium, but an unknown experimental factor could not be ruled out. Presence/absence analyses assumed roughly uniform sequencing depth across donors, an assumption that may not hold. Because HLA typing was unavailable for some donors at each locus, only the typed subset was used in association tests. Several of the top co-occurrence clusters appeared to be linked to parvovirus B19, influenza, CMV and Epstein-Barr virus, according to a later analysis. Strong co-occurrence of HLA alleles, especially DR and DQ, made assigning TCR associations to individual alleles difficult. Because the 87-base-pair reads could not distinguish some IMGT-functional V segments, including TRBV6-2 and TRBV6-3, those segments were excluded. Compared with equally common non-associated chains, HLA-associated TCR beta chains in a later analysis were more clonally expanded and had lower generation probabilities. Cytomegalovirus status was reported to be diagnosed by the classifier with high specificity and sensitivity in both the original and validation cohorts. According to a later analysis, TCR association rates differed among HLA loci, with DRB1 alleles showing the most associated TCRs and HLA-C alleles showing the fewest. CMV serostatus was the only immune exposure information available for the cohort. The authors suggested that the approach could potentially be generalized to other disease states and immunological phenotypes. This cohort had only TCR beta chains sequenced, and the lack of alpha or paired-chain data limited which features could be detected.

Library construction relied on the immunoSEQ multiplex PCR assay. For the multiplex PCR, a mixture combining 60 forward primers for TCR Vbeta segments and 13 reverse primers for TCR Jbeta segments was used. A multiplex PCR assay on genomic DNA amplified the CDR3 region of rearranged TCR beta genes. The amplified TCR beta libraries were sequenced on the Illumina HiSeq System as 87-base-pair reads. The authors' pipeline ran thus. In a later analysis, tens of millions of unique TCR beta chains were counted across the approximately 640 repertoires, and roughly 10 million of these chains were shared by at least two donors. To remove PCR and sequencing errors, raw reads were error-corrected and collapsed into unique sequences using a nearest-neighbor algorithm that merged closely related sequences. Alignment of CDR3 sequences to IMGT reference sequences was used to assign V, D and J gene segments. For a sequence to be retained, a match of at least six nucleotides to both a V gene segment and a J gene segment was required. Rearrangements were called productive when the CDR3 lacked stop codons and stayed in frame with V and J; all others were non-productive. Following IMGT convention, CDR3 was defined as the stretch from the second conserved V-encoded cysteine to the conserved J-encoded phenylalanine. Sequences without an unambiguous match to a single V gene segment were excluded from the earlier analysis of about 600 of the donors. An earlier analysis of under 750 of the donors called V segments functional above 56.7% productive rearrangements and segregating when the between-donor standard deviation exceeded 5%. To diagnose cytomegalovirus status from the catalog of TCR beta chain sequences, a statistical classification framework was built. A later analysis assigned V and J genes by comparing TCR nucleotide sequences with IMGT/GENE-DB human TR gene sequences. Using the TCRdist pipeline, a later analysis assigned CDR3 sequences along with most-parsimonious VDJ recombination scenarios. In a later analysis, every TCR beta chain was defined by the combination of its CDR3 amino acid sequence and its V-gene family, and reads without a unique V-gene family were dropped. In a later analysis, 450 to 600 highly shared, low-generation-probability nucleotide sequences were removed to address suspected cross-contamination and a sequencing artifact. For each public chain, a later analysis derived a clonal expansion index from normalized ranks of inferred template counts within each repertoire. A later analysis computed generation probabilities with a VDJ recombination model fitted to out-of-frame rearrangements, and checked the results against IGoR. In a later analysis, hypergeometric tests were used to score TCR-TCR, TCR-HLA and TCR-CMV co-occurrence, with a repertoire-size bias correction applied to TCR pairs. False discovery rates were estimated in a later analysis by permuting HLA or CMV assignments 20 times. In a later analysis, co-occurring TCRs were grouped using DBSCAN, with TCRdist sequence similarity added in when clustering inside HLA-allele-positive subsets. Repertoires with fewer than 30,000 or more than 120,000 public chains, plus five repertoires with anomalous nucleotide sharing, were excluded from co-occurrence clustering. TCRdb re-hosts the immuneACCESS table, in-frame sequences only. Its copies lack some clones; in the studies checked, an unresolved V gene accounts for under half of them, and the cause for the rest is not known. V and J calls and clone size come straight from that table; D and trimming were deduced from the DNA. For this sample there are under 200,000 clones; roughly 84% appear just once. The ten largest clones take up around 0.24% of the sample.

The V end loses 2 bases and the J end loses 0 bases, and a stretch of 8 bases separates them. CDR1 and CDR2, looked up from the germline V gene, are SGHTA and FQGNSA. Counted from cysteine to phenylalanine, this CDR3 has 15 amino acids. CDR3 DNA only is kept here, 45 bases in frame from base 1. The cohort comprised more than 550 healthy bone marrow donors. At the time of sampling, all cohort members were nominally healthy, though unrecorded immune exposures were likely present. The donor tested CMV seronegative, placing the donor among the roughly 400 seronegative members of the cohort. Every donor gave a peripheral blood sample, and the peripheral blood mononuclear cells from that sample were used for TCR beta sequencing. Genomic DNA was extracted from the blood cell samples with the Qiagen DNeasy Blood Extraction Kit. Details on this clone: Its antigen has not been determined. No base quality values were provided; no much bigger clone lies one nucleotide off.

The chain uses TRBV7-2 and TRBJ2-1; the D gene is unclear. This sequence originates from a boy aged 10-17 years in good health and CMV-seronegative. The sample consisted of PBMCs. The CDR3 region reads CASSLMVSSYNEQFF. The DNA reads TGTGCCAGCAGCTTAATGGTTAGCTCCTACAATGAGCAGTTCTTC.